The 19 T cell receptor beta chains in this list originate from one sample, sequenced in a study of blood T cell repertoires in COVID-19. Here immunoSEQ multiplex PCR was the method, and the copy in TCRdb shows in-frame clones only, minus some. Of 150,000 to 200,000 clones listed, about 88% are singletons. Material for sequencing was peripheral blood. These receptors all come from a human donor in a cohort sampled during active COVID-19.

The CDR3 DNA is TGTGCCAGCAGTCCGGTAGACAGGCTCTATGGCTACACCTTC. Translating gives CASSPVDRLYGYTF. The rearrangement joins TRBV28 to TRBJ1-2; weak D call: TRBD1 (6 bases). The CDR3 has 14 residues. The V end was cut by 5 bases, the J end by 4 bases, with 14 bases between. The germline gives CDR1 MDHEN, CDR2 SYDVKM.

This chain joins TRBV19 and TRBJ2-1; D is ambiguous. V dropped 2 bases and J dropped 0 bases, with 5 bases sitting between them. Germline V gives CDR1 LNHDA, CDR2 SQIVND (reference sequence). The CDR3 spans 14 residues. CDR3 sequence reads: CASSISGSYNEQFF. The CDR3 bases are TGTGCCAGTAGTATATCCGGCTCCTACAATGAGCAGTTCTTC.

The V call is TRBV2, the J call TRBJ1-4, with D possibly matching TRBD1 (6 bases). Trimming removed 5 bases at V and 5 bases at J, with 12 bases between. The germline V gene encodes CDR1 SNHLY and CDR2 FYNNEI. The CDR3 runs 14 residues. CDR3 nucleotide sequence: TGTGCCAGCAGTACGACAGGTTTCAATGAAAAACTGTTTTTT. As protein: CASSTTGFNEKLFF.

V gene TRBV10-3 combines with J gene TRBJ2-3, with 11 bases matching TRBD2. Per germline, CDR1 ENHRY and CDR2 SYGVKD. V dropped 4 bases and J dropped 4; count of bases not matched to a gene: 4. The CDR3 is 15 amino acids. DNA of the CDR3: TGTGCCATCAGTGTCACTAGCGGGGGCGCAGATACGCAGTATTTT. Translated, it gives CAISVTSGGADTQYF.

This chain uses TRBV30 with TRBJ1-4; 10 bases map to TRBD1. The CDR3 runs to 13 residues. The J segment lost 8 bases and the V segment lost 3 bases, leaving 3 bases of the junction unmatched. Per the germline V gene, CDR1 is GTSNPN and CDR2 is SVGIG (reference sequence). CDR3 bases: TGTGCCTGGAGAGACAGGGGGCGAGAAAAACTGTTTTTT. Its protein product is CAWRDRGREKLFF.

Note on this clone: At the DNA level, this CDR3 is encoded by other sequences in the same sample as well. The V gene is TRBV6-5, the J gene TRBJ2-5, with D hard to call. The V end lost 5 bases, the J end lost 4 bases, and 5 bases lay between the germline ends. The CDR3 is 11 residues long. Germline V gene data show CDR1 as MNHEY and CDR2 as SVGAGI. The CDR3 DNA sequence: TGTGCCAGCAGTACCAGAGAGACCCAGTACTTC. Protein sequence: CASSTRETQYF.

The chain is built from TRBV6-5 and TRBJ2-1, with D tentatively TRBD2 (5 bases). This CDR3 is 14 amino acids long. Trimming removed 0 bases at V and 6 bases at J, with 9 bases between. Germline CDR1 and CDR2: MNHEY and SVGAGI. CDR3 sequence (DNA): TGTGCCAGCAGTTACTCCGGAGGCGTCAATGAGCAGTTCTTC. Translation gives CASSYSGGVNEQFF.

The rearrangement uses TRBV3-1 (or the pseudogene TRBV3-2) and TRBJ1-1; TRBD1 agrees at 10 bases. With V trimmed by 4 bases and J by 4 bases, 6 bases remained unmatched. Germline CDR1 is LGHDT and CDR2 is YNNKEL (reference sequence). The CDR3 totals 15 residues. This chain's CDR3 is CASSPIGQGGTEAFF. CDR3 bases: TGTGCCAGCAGCCCGATTGGACAGGGGGGCACTGAAGCTTTCTTT.

The chain has TRBV2 and TRBJ2-5, with TRBD1 as a possible D gene (7 bases). V was pared by 7 bases and J by 0 bases, with 12 bases between. This CDR3 is built from 14 residues. Per the germline V gene, CDR1 is SNHLY and CDR2 is FYNNEI. The CDR3 is CASTPGGNQETQYF. The CDR3, as DNA: TGTGCCAGCACCCCAGGGGGGAACCAAGAGACCCAGTACTTC.

The V and J genes are TRBV14 and TRBJ2-2, with D uncertain. Per the germline V gene, CDR1 is SGHDN and CDR2 is FVKESK. Trimming cost V 1 base and J 2 bases, with 17 bases left between them. The CDR3 contains 18 residues. CDR3 in DNA: TGTGCCAGCAGCCAAGCGAGAGGTTCTCAATTTAACACCGGGGAGCTGTTTTTT. Its protein product is CASSQARGSQFNTGELFF.

As DNA, the CDR3 is TGTGCCAGCAGCCCAGGACTATTCAATGAGCAGTTCTTC. It translates to CASSPGLFNEQFF. The chain joins TRBV7-7 to TRBJ2-1; perhaps TRBD2 as D (6 bases). This CDR3 comprises 13 residues. CDR1 is SSHAT, CDR2 FNYEAQ, per germline (reference sequence). Deletions cut 5 bases from V and 6 bases from J, with 11 bases between.

The V and J genes are TRBV9 and TRBJ2-5, with a weak D call TRBD2 (6 bases). V was cut by 1 base and J by 4 bases, with 14 bases left in between. CDR1 and CDR2 from the germline V gene are SGDLS and YYNGEE. There are 15 residues in the CDR3. CDR3 sequence: CASSVNTGEGETQYF. For the CDR3, the DNA is TGTGCCAGCAGCGTAAACACGGGGGAAGGAGAGACCCAGTACTTC.

This clone was detected once. The chain recombines TRBV28 with TRBJ1-6, with D unresolved. The CDR3 loop spans 14 amino acids. Trimming took 1 base from V and 10 from J, leaving 11 bases between them. Germline CDR1 and CDR2: MDHEN and SYDVKM. The CDR3 reads CASSLSAGWSPLHF. The CDR3 DNA is TGTGCCAGCAGTTTATCCGCGGGGTGGTCACCCCTCCACTTT. Full variable domain (missing parts from reference TRBV28 and TRBJ1-6): DVKVTQSSRYLVKRTGEKVFLECVQDMDHENMFWYRQDPGLGLRLIYFSYDVKMKEKGDIPEGYSVSREKKERFSLILESASTNQTSMYLCASSLSAGWSPLHFGNGTRLTVT.

Here the CDR3 reads CASSTLGGVTEAFF. The CDR3 nucleotides are TGTGCCAGTAGTACCCTGGGAGGGGTCACTGAAGCTTTCTTT. V and J are TRBV19 and TRBJ1-1, with D possibly being TRBD1 (5 bases). Germline lookup yields CDR1 LNHDA and CDR2 SQIVND (reference sequence). Trimming removed 4 bases at V and 4 bases at J, with 13 bases between. CDR3 length equals 14 residues.

In this sample, this clone turned up once. J is TRBJ2-7 and V is TRBV13; TRBD1 agrees at 7 bases. CDR1 and CDR2 (germline): PRHDT, FYEKMQ (reference sequence). The CDR3 is 14 amino acids. V dropped 5 bases and J dropped 4; count of bases not matched to a gene: 8. CDR3: CASSPGTEDYEQYF. CDR3 nucleotides: TGTGCCAGCAGCCCCGGGACAGAAGATTACGAGCAGTACTTC.

CDR3 residues: CASSLWVEDSNYGYTF. The CDR3 DNA is TGTGCCAGCAGTTTATGGGTGGAAGACAGTAACTATGGCTACACCTTC. This chain links TRBV28 with TRBJ1-2; D possibly corresponds to TRBD1 (5 bases). V lost 0 bases and J lost 1, with 12 bases in between. The CDR3 length is 16 residues. CDR1 and CDR2 from the germline V gene are MDHEN and SYDVKM.

The chain employs TRBV27 and TRBJ2-7, with TRBD2 identical over 7 bases. The CDR3 has 13 residues. CDR1 is MNHEY, CDR2 SMNVEV, per germline (reference sequence). Trimming cost V 4 bases and J 0 bases; bases outside gene matches: 0. The CDR3 sequence: CASSWDYSYEQYF. The CDR3 coding sequence is TGTGCCAGCAGTTGGGACTACTCCTACGAGCAGTACTTC.

J is TRBJ2-7 and V is TRBV6-2 or TRBV6-3; D perhaps matches TRBD2 (6 bases). This CDR3 spans 16 amino acids. Trimming removed 1 base at V and 6 bases at J, with 19 bases between. Per the germline V gene, CDR1 is MNHEY and CDR2 is SVGEGT. The chain's CDR3 is CASSYLRGTPLSEQYF. Here the CDR3 DNA reads TGTGCCAGCAGTTACTTACGGGGGACGCCCCTCAGCGAGCAGTACTTC.

This clone was counted a single time. The chain links TRBV5-6 to TRBJ2-5, with TRBD2 matching over 12 bases. The germline V gene encodes CDR1 SGHDT and CDR2 YYEEEE. V shed 4 bases and J 4 bases; nucleotides not matched to a gene: 2. The CDR3 is 14 amino acids. The CDR3, as DNA: TGTGCCAGCAGCAAACTAGCGGGAGGAGAGACCCAGTACTTC. Its protein is CASSKLAGGETQYF.